One sample yielded the 8 T cell receptor beta chains listed below, sequenced in a study of blood T cell repertoires in COVID-19. This table comes from immunoSEQ multiplex PCR, and its TCRdb copy is limited to in-frame clones, with some not included. The repertoire holds about 57,000 clones, with 82% as singletons. Sequenced sample: peripheral blood. The receptors here all came from a woman in her fifties or sixties with acute or convalescent COVID-19.

The V gene is TRBV19, the J gene TRBJ2-1; 7 bases are a match to TRBD2. Losses at the gene ends were 3 bases for V and 7 bases for J; bases not matched to a gene: 3. CDR3 length: 13 residues. CDR1 and CDR2 (germline): LNHDA, SQIVND (reference sequence). DNA of the CDR3: TGTGCCAGTAGTATTACTAGCGCAAATGAGCAGTTCTTC. As protein: CASSITSANEQFF.

J is TRBJ2-7 and V is TRBV7-3, with 9 bases aligning to TRBD2. Germline V CDR1 and CDR2: SGHTA, FQGTGA. This CDR3 is built from 13 residues. The J segment lost 5 bases and the V segment lost 5 bases, leaving 4 bases of the junction unmatched. CDR3 in amino acids: CASSQTSGHEQYF. CDR3 sequence (DNA): TGTGCCAGCAGCCAAACTAGCGGGCACGAGCAGTACTTC.

V and J are TRBV4-1 and TRBJ1-6; D gene ambiguous. Germline V lookup: CDR1 MGHRA, CDR2 YSYEKL. The length of the CDR3 is 14 residues. The V end was cut by 1 base, the J end by 8 bases, with 9 bases between. The CDR3 DNA reads TGCGCCAGCAGCCAAGTAGTCCGGGATTCACCCCTCCACTTT. This gives the protein CASSQVVRDSPLHF.

The chain links TRBV5-1 to TRBJ1-2; D may be TRBD1 (5 bases). V was shortened by 0 bases and J by 3 bases, with 6 bases between the two germline ends. Germline V gene data show CDR1 as SGHRS and CDR2 as YFSETQ. The CDR3 is 13 amino acids. CDR3 bases: TGCGCCAGCAGCTTGGAAGGGGACTATGGCTACACCTTC. Protein sequence: CASSLEGDYGYTF.

To note about this clone: Relative to the germline gene, one junction end is altered; a read error may explain this. The chain employs TRBV12-3 or TRBV12-4 and TRBJ1-3; a weak D match, TRBD1 (5 bases). This CDR3 contains 11 residues. The chain's CDR3 is CASSIQVLMVF. The CDR3 DNA sequence: TGTGCCAGCAGTATACAGGTCCTTATGGTATTT.

The chain recombines TRBV6-2 or TRBV6-3 with TRBJ2-5; possibly TRBD2 for D (5 bases). Deletions cut 5 bases from V and 5 bases from J, with 18 bases between. The CDR3 contains 15 residues. Germline CDR1 and CDR2: MNHEY and SVGEGT. The CDR3 DNA sequence: TGTGCCAGCAGTCCCCCTACCACTAGACCGGAGACCCAGTACTTC. It translates to CASSPPTTRPETQYF.

The rearrangement uses TRBV6-2 or TRBV6-3 and TRBJ2-4, with 12 bases matching TRBD1. This CDR3 is built from 17 residues. V shed 5 bases and J 1 base; nucleotides not matched to a gene: 6. The germline CDR1 and CDR2 sequences are MNHEY and SVGEGT. CDR3: CASSTPGQGAAKNIQYF. CDR3 in DNA: TGTGCCAGCAGTACTCCGGGACAGGGGGCGGCCAAAAACATTCAGTACTTC.

V usage is TRBV6-4 and J usage is TRBJ2-1; TRBD2 aligns across 11 bases. Germline-derived CDR1 and CDR2 are MRHNA and SNTAGT. V lost 6 bases to trimming and J lost 4 bases; unmatched junction nucleotides: 8. CDR3 length: 16 residues. The CDR3 coding sequence is TGTGCCAGCAGCCAGACTAGCGGGGACTTATACAATGAGCAGTTCTTC. This sequence encodes CASSQTSGDLYNEQFF.